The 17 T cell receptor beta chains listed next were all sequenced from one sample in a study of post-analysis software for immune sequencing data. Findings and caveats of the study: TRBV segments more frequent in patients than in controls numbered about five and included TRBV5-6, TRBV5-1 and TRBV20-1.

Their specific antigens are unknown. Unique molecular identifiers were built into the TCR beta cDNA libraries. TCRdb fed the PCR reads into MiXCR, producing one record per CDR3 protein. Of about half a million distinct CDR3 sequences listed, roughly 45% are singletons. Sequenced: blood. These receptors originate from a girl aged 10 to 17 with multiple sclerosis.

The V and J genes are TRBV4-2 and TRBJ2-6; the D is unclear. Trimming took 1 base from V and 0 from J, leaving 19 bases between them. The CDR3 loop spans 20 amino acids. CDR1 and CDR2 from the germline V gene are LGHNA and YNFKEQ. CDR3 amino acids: CASSQGAPIPGPSGANVLTF. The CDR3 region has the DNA TGTGCCAGCAGCCAAGGGGCACCAATCCCAGGCCCCTCTGGGGCCAACGTCCTGACTTTC.

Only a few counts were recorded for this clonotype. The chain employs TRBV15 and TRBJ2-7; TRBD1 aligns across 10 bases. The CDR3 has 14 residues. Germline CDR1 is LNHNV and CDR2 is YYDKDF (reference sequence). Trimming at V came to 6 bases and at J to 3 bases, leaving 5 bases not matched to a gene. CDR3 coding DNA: TGTGCCACCAGGAGCGGACAGGGGGACTACGAGCAGTACTTC. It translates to CATRSGQGDYEQYF. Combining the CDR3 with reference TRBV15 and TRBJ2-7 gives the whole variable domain DAMVIQNPRYQVTQFGKPVTLSCSQTLNHNVMYWYQQKSSQAPKLLFHYYDKDFNNEADTPDNFQSRRPNTSFCFLDIRSPGLGDTAMYLCATRSGQGDYEQYFGPGTRLTVT.

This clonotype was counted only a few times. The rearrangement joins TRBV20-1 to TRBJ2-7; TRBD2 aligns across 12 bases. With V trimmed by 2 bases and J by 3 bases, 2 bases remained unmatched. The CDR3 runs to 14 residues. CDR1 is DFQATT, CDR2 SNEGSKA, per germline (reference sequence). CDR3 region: CSARRLAGDYEQYF. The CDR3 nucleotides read TGCAGTGCTAGAAGACTAGCGGGAGACTACGAGCAGTACTTC.

The CDR3 coding sequence is TGTGCCAGCAGGTGGGGGGGGGAGCAGGATCAGCCCCAGCATTTT. This encodes CASRWGGEQDQPQHF. The gene calls are TRBV12-3 or TRBV12-4 and TRBJ1-5, with D possibly being TRBD1 (5 bases). The V gene lost 6 bases and the J gene lost 5 bases, with 17 bases spanning the gap. This CDR3 has 15 amino acids.

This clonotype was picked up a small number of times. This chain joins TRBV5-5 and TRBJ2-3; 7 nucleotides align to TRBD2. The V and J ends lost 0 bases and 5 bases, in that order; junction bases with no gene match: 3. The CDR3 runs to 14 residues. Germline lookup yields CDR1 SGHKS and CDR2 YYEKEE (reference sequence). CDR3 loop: CASSLGLAVDTQYF. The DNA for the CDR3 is TGTGCCAGCAGCTTGGGACTAGCCGTAGATACGCAGTATTTT.

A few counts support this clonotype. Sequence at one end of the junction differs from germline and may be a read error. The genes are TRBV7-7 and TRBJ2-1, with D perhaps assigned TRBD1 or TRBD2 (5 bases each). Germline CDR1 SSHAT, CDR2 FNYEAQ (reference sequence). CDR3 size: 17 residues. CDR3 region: CASSLDRGRLSYNEQFF. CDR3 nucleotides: TGTGCTAGCAGCTTAGACAGAGGGAGACTCTCCTACAATGAGCAGTTCTTC.

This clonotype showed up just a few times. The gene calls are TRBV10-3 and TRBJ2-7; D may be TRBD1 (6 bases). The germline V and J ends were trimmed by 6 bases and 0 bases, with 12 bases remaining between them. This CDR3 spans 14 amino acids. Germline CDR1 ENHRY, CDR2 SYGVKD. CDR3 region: CAIRSTGDSYEQYF. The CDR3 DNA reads TGTGCCATCAGGTCGACAGGTGACTCCTACGAGCAGTACTTC.

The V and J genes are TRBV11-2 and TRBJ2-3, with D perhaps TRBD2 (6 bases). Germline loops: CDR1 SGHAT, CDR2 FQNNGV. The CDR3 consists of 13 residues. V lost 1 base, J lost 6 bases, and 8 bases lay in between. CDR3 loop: CASSLVGRDTQYF. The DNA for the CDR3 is TGTGCCAGCAGCTTAGTGGGGAGGGATACGCAGTATTTT.

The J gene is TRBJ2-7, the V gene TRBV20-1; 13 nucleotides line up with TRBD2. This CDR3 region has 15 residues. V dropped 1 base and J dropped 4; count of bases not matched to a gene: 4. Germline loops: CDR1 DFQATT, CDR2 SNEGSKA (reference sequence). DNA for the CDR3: TGCAGTGCTAGAGTCGCGGGACTAGCGGGGTACGAGCAGTACTTC. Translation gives CSARVAGLAGYEQYF.

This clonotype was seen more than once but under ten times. The CDR3 region has the DNA TGTGCCAGCAGCGGGACGCGGGCAGGGGGCTACGAGCAGTACTTC. This encodes CASSGTRAGGYEQYF. This chain connects TRBV7-9 to TRBJ2-7; 7 bases agree with TRBD1. Trimming cost V 5 bases and J 3 bases; bases outside gene matches: 10. The CDR3 is 15 residues long. Per germline, CDR1 SEHNR and CDR2 FQNEAQ (reference sequence).

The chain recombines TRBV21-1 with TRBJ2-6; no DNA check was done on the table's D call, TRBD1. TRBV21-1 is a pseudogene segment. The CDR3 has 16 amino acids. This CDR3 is CASSGQAYSGANVLTF. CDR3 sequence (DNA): TGTGCCAGCAGCGGACAGGCCTACTCTGGGGCCAACGTCCTGACTTTC.

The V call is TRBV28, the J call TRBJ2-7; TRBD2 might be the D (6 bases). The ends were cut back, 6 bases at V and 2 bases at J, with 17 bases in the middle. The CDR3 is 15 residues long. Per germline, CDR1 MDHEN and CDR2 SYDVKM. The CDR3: CASSPGVEGAYEQYF. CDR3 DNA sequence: TGTGCCAGCAGCCCGGGGGTGGAGGGAGCCTACGAGCAGTACTTC. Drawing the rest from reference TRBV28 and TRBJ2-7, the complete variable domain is DVKVTQSSRYLVKRTGEKVFLECVQDMDHENMFWYRQDPGLGLRLIYFSYDVKMKEKGDIPEGYSVSREKKERFSLILESASTNQTSMYLCASSPGVEGAYEQYFGPGTRLTVT.

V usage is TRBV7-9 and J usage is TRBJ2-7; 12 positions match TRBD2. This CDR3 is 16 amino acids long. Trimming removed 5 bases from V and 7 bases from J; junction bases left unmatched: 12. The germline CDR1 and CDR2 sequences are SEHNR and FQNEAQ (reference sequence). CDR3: CASSPPTSGSKHEQYF. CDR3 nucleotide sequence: TGTGCCAGCAGCCCCCCGACTAGCGGGAGTAAACATGAGCAGTACTTC.

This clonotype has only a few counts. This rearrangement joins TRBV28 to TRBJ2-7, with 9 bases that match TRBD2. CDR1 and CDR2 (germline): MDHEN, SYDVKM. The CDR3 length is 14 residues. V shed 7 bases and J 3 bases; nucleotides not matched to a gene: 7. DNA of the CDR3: TGTGCCAGCAAAACAGCTAGCGGGATCTACGAGCAGTACTTC. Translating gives CASKTASGIYEQYF.

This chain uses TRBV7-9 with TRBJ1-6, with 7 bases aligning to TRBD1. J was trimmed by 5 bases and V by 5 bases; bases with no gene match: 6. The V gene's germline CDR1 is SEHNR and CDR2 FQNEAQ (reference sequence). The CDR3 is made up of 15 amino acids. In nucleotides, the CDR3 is TGTGCCAGCAGCAAACCCGGGACAGATAATTCACCCCTCCACTTT. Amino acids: CASSKPGTDNSPLHF.

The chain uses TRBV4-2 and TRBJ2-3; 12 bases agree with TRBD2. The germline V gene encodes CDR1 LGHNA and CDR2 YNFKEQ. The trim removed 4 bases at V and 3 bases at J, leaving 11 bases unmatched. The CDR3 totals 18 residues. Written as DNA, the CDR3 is TGTGCCAGCAGCCTTGGGGTTTCCACTAGCGGGAGGACAGATACGCAGTATTTT. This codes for CASSLGVSTSGRTDTQYF.

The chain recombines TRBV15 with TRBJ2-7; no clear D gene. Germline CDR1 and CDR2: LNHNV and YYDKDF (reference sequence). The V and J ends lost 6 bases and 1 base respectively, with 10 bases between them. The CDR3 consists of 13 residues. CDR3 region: CATSLLGSYEQYF. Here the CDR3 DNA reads TGTGCCACCAGTCTTCTCGGGTCCTACGAGCAGTACTTC.